Sequencing of this T cell receptor (beta chain) was carried out in a study of shared clonotypes between healthy human individuals. Study-level findings and limits: Non-shared clonotypes showed lower generation probabilities than clonotypes common to all four donors. The study found approximately 5% of naive CD4 clonotypes shared across a few donors.

The CDR3 has 12 amino acids. The germline CDR1 and CDR2 sequences are MGHDK and SYGVNS. V was cut by 1 base and J by 2 bases, with 0 bases left in between. To note about this clone: Its antigen is unknown.

Assay: immunoSEQ multiplex PCR; the TCRdb copy retains only in-frame clones and omits some. The table lists roughly 410,000 clones, just over 95% of them singletons. This sequence was found in a man between 25 and 39 years old in good health. The chain combines TRBV25-1 with TRBJ2-1; D remains ambiguous. Sequencing used memory CD8+ T cells sorted from blood. The sample's subset: CD45RO+ cells pooled with CCR7-negative TemRA cells. The CDR3 here is CASSESYNEQFF. The DNA of the CDR3 is TGTGCCAGCAGTGAATCCTACAATGAGCAGTTCTTC.